Below, one TCR beta chain is given with its context. Additional DNA sequences in this sample encode the identical CDR3. Original methodology: Reference gene primers were amplified, and this amplification served to estimate nucleated cell counts. Clones were sequenced by immunoSEQ multiplex PCR, and TCRdb holds only the in-frame ones, with some missing. That table is the source of V, J and clone size, and D and trimming were worked out from the DNA. The sample lists about 30,000 clones, roughly 90% occurring once. This sample stems from a study of blood T cell repertoires in COVID-19. Study background: COVID-19 samples collected from the United States, Italy and Spain covered acute and convalescent phases.

The CDR3 is 15 amino acids. Germline CDR1 SGHTA, CDR2 FQGTGA. Trimming took 5 bases from V and 0 from J; bases not matched to a gene: 3. This chain uses TRBV7-3 with TRBJ2-3, with TRBD2 matching 9 bases. The sequence was obtained from a man in his 70s with active or convalescent COVID-19. Sequenced input: peripheral blood. This chain's CDR3 is CASSRAGGSTDTQYF. The CDR3 coding sequence is TGTGCCAGCAGCCGAGCGGGGGGTAGCACAGATACGCAGTATTTT.